This T cell receptor beta chain is from a study of cytomegalovirus exposure and HLA in healthy donors. Study conclusions and caveats: Roughly uniform depth of sequencing across donors was assumed in presence/absence analyses. Most of the CMV-associated TCR beta chains (in a later analysis) appeared to be HLA-restricted. According to a later analysis, donors in an Asian-associated ancestry cluster reportedly had fewer N-insertions than the approximately 720-donor mean.

A remark on this clone: The antigen is undetermined.

The CDR3 covers 15 residues. Trimming at V came to 0 bases and at J to 5 bases, leaving 2 bases not matched to a gene. Germline values: CDR1 LGHNA, CDR2 YNFKEQ. In the PCR, 60 Vbeta and 13 Jbeta primers were used. Generated by immunoSEQ multiplex PCR, the TCRdb table keeps only in-frame clones and is missing some. The data contain over 100,000 clones, over 80% of them singletons. The sequencing input was PBMCs. This TCR came from a man between 35 and 55 years old in good health and CMV-seronegative. The chain couples TRBV4-2 to TRBJ1-4, with TRBD1 matching 8 bases. CDR3 residues: CASSQDRGRNEKLFF. The CDR3 DNA reads TGTGCCAGCAGCCAAGACAGGGGGCGAAATGAAAAACTGTTTTTT.